What follows are 8 T cell receptor beta chains derived from one specimen sequenced in a study of cytomegalovirus exposure and HLA in healthy donors. The PCR made use of 60 Vbeta and 13 Jbeta primers. Sequenced by immunoSEQ multiplex PCR; TCRdb stores in-frame clones only, minus some. This sample carries 130,000 or so clones, roughly 90% of them seen once, and the ten largest clones take roughly 0.53%. Sequenced: PBMCs. These receptors came from a middle-aged woman in good health and CMV-seronegative.

The chain links TRBV5-5 to TRBJ2-7; 9 nucleotides agree with TRBD1. Germline V gives CDR1 SGHKS, CDR2 YYEKEE (reference sequence). The CDR3 runs to 14 residues. Trimming cost V 4 bases and J 2 bases; bases outside gene matches: 4. CDR3 sequence: CASSRRTGAYEQYF. The CDR3 nucleotides are TGTGCCAGCAGCCGACGGACAGGGGCCTACGAGCAGTACTTC.

The chain carries TRBV7-9 and TRBJ2-4; tentative D call: TRBD2 (6 bases). The germline V gene has CDR1 SEHNR and CDR2 FQNEAQ (reference sequence). The CDR3 consists of 13 residues. Trimming removed 4 bases from V and 7 bases from J, with 11 bases in between. CDR3 in amino acids: CASSWDWGNIQYF. The CDR3 DNA sequence: TGTGCCAGCAGCTGGGACTGGGGGAACATTCAGTACTTC.

V gene TRBV5-1 combines with J gene TRBJ2-2; D is perhaps TRBD2 (6 bases). The CDR3 length is 17 residues. From germline, CDR1 is SGHRS and CDR2 YFSETQ. The V gene lost 7 bases and the J gene lost 2 bases, with 21 bases spanning the gap. DNA of the CDR3: TGCGCCAGCTCCCAAACCGCGGGACTTGCTAACACCGGGGAGCTGTTTTTT. Translation: CASSQTAGLANTGELFF.

The chain has TRBV19 and TRBJ2-6; possible D gene TRBD2, 6 bases. The CDR3 loop spans 13 amino acids. V was pared by 8 bases and J by 2 bases, with 7 bases between. Looked up from germline, CDR1 is LNHDA and CDR2 is SQIVND (reference sequence). The CDR3 protein is CASGTAGANVLTF. In nucleotides, the CDR3 is TGTGCCAGTGGGACTGCTGGGGCCAACGTCCTGACTTTC.

V is TRBV5-6 and J is TRBJ2-5, with 8 bases lining up with TRBD1. CDR3 length: 15 amino acids. J gave up 6 bases and V 2 bases, and 9 bases lay outside the gene matches. Looked up from germline, CDR1 is SGHDT and CDR2 is YYEEEE. CDR3 loop: CASSLGSRGLKTQYF. Written as DNA, the CDR3 is TGTGCCAGCAGCTTAGGTAGCAGGGGGCTGAAGACCCAGTACTTC.

This clone was seen just once. The rearrangement links TRBV10-3 to TRBJ2-6; D not certain. CDR1 ENHRY and CDR2 SYGVKD come from the germline V gene. CDR3 length equals 13 residues. The ends were cut back, 8 bases at V and 2 bases at J, with 7 bases in the middle. CDR3 sequence (DNA): TGTGCCATCGGGCGCGCTGGGGCCAACGTCCTGACTTTC. Amino acid sequence: CAIGRAGANVLTF.

The chain links TRBV5-1 to TRBJ2-3; D gene ambiguous. The CDR3 is 16 amino acids. Germline-derived CDR1 and CDR2 are SGHRS and YFSETQ. V dropped 3 bases and J dropped 0 bases, with 14 bases sitting between them. The CDR3 coding sequence is TGCGCCAGCAGCTCCTCACTCGTAACTAGCACAGATACGCAGTATTTT. It yields the protein CASSSSLVTSTDTQYF.

The J gene is TRBJ2-7, the V gene TRBV11-3; D may be TRBD2 (7 bases). V lost 2 bases to trimming and J lost 2 bases, with 16 bases between them. Germline V gene sequence: CDR1 SGHNT, CDR2 YENEEA. The CDR3 covers 16 residues. CDR3 loop: CASSLKGGRQAYEQYF. The CDR3 nucleotides read TGTGCCAGCAGCTTAAAAGGCGGGAGACAGGCCTACGAGCAGTACTTC.